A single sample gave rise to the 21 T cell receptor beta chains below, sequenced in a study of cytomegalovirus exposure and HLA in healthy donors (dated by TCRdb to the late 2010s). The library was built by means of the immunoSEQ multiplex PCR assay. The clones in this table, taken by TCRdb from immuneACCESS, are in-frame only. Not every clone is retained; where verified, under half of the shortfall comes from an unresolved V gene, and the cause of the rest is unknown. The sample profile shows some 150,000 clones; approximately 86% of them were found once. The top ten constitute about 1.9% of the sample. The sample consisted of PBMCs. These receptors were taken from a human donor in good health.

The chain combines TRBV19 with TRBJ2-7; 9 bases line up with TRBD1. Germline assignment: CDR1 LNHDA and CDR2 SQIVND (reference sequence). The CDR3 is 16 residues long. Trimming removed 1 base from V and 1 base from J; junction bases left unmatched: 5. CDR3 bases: TGTGCCAGTAGTATAGCCCTAGGGACAGGGTCCTACGAGCAGTACTTC. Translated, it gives CASSIALGTGSYEQYF. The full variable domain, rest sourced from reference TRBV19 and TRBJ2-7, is DGGITQSPKYLFRKEGQNVTLSCEQNLNHDAMYWYRQDPGQGLRLIYYSQIVNDFQKGDIAEGYSVSREKKESFPLTVTSAQKNPTAFYLCASSIALGTGSYEQYFGPGTRLTVT.

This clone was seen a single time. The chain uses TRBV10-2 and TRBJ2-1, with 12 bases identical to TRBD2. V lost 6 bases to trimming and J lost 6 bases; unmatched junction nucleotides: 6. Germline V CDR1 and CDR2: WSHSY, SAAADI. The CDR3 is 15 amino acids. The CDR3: CASRRGLAGINEQFF. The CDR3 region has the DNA TGCGCCAGCAGGAGGGGACTAGCGGGTATCAATGAGCAGTTCTTC.

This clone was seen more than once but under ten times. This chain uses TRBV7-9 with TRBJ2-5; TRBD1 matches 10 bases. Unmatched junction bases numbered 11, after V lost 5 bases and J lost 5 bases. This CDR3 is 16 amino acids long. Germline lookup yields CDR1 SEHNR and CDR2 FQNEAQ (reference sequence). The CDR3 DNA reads TGTGCCAGCAGCCGGCCCGGGACAGGGGACGAGGAGACCCAGTACTTC. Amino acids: CASSRPGTGDEETQYF.

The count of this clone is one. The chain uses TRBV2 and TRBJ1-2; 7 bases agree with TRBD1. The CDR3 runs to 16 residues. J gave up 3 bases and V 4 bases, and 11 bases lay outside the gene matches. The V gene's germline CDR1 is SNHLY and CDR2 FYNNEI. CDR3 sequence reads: CASSVERGRGYYGYTF. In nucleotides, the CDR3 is TGTGCCAGCAGTGTGGAAAGGGGCAGGGGGTACTATGGCTACACCTTC.

DNA of the CDR3: TGCGCCAGCAGCCAAAATCCGACAGGAGATTTGAACACTGAAGCTTTCTTT. It yields the protein CASSQNPTGDLNTEAFF. The chain uses TRBV4-3 and TRBJ1-1; weak D call: TRBD1 (6 bases). Germline-derived CDR1 and CDR2 are LGHNA and YSLEER. Trimming left V 2 bases short and J 0 bases short, with 16 bases between. This CDR3 is 17 amino acids long.

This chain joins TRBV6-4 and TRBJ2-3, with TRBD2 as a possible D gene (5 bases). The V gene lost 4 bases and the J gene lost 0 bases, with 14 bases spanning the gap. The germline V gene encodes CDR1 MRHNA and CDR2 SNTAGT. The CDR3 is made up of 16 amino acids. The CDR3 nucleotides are TGTGCCAGCAGTGTTCTAGCTCACTCTAGCACAGATACGCAGTATTTT. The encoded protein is CASSVLAHSSTDTQYF.

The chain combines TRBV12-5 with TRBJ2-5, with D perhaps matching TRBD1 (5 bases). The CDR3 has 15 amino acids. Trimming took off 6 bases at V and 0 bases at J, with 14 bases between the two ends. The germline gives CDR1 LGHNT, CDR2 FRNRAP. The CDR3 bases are TGTGCTAGTGGCCACCGACAGAAGGACCAAGAGACCCAGTACTTC. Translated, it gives CASGHRQKDQETQYF.

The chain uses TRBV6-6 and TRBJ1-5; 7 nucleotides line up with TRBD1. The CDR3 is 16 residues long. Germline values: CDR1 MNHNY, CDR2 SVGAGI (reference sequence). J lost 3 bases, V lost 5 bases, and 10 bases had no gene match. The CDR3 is CASSLFSDRLNQPQHF. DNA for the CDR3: TGTGCCAGCAGTCTTTTCTCGGACAGGCTCAATCAGCCCCAGCATTTT.

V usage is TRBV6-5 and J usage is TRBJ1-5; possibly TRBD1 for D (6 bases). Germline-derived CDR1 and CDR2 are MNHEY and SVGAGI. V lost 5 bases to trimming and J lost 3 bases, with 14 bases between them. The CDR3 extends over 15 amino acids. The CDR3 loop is CASSALGHSNQPQHF. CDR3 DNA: TGTGCCAGCAGTGCGTTGGGACATTCCAATCAGCCCCAGCATTTT.

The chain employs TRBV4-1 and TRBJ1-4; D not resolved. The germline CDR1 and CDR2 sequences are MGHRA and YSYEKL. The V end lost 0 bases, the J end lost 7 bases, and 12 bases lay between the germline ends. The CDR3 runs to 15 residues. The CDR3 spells CASSQERAEGEKLFF. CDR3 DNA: TGCGCCAGCAGCCAAGAGAGGGCAGAGGGTGAAAAACTGTTTTTT.

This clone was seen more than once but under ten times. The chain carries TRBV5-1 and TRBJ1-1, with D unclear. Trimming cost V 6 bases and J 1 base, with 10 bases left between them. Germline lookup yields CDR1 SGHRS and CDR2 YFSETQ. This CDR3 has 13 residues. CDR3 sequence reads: CASNRERNTEAFF. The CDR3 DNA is TGCGCCAGCAACCGGGAAAGGAACACTGAAGCTTTCTTT.

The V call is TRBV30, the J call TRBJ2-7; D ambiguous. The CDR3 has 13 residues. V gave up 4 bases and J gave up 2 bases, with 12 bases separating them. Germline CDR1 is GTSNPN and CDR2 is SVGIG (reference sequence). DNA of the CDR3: TGTGCCTGGAATACCCTATTTGCCTACGAGCAGTACTTC. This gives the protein CAWNTLFAYEQYF.

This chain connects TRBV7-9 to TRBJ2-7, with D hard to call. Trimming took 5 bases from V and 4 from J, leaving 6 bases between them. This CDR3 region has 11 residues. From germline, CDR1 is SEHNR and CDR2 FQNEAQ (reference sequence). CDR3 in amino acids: CASSPLYEQYF. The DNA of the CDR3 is TGTGCCAGCAGCCCCCTTTACGAGCAGTACTTC.

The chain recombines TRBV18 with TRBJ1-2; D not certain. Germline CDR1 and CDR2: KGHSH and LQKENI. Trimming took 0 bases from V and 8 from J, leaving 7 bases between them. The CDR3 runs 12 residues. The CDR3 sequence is CASSPPVQGYTF. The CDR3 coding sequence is TGTGCCAGCTCACCACCGGTCCAGGGCTACACCTTC.

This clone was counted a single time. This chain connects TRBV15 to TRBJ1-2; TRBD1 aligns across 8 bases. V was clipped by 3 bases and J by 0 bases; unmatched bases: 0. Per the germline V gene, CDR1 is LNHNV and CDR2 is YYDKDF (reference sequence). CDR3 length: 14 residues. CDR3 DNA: TGTGCCACCAGCAGGGACAGGGCTAACTATGGCTACACCTTC. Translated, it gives CATSRDRANYGYTF.

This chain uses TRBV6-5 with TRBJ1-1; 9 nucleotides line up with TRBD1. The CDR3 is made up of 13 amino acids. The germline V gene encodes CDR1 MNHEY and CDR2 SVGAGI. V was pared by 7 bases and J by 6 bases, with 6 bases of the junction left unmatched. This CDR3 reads CASNDRGGAEAFF. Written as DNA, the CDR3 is TGTGCCAGCAACGACAGGGGGGGGGCTGAAGCTTTCTTT.

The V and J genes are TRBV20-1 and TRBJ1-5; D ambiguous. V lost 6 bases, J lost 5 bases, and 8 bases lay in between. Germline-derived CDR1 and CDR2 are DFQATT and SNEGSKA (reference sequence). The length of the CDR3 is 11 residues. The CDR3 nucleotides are TGCAGTGCCCAGAGGGATCAGCCCCAGCATTTT. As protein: CSAQRDQPQHF.

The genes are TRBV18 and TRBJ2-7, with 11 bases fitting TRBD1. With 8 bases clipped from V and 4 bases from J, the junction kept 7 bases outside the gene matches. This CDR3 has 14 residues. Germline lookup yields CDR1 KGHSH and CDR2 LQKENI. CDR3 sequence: CASGGQGAPYEQYF. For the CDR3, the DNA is TGTGCCAGCGGCGGACAGGGGGCACCTTACGAGCAGTACTTC.

In nucleotides, the CDR3 is TGTGCCAGCTCACCACCATCCAGGGGAAAAGAGACCCAGTACTTC. Residues: CASSPPSRGKETQYF. The chain joins TRBV18 to TRBJ2-5, with a weak D call TRBD1 (6 bases). V was cut by 0 bases and J by 3 bases, with 11 bases left in between. The germline gives CDR1 KGHSH, CDR2 LQKENI. The CDR3 has 15 amino acids.

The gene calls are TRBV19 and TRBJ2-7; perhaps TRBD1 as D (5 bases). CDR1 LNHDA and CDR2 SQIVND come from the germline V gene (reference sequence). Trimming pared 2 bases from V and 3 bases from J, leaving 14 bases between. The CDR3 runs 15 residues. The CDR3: CASSIYGLGDYEQYF. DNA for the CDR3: TGTGCCAGTAGTATATATGGATTAGGGGACTACGAGCAGTACTTC.

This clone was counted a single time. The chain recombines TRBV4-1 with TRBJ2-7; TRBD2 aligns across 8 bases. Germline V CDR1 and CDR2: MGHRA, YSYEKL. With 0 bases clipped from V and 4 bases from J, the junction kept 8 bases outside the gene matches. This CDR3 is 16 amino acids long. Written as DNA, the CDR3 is TGCGCCAGCAGCCAAGATCGTTCGGGAGGGCCTTACGAGCAGTACTTC. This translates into CASSQDRSGGPYEQYF.